This T cell receptor beta chain was sequenced during a study of T cell responses to AZD1222 COVID-19 vaccine. Using immunoSEQ multiplex PCR, the repertoire was profiled, and TCRdb retains in-frame clones only, with some absent. This sample yields 130,000 or so clones, of which roughly 92% are seen a single time; 4.5% to 6% belongs to the top ten. The CDR3 runs 14 residues. Germline CDR1 is SNHLY and CDR2 is FYNNEI. V lost 3 bases and J lost 8; bases outside the gene matches: 7. This chain joins TRBV2 and TRBJ1-5, with 7 bases aligning to TRBD1. The receptor was isolated from an adult in good health. Sequencing used peripheral blood, obtained on day 0 of AZD1222 vaccination. The CDR3 DNA reads TGTGCCAGCAGTGATGACAGGGTTAGAAAGCCCCAGCATTTT. Its protein product is CASSDDRVRKPQHF.